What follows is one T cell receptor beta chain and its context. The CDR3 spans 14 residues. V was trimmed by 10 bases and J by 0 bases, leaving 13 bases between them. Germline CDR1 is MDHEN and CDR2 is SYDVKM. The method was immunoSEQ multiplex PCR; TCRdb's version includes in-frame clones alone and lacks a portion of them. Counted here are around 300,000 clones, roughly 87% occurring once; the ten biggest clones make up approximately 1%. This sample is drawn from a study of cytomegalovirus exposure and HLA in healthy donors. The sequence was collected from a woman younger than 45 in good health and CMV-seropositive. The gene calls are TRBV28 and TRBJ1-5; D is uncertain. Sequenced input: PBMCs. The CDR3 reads CAIQQIYSNQPQHF. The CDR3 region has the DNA TGTGCCATTCAACAGATTTATAGCAATCAGCCCCAGCATTTT.